The entry that follows covers one TCR beta chain sequence. V dropped 5 bases and J dropped 2 bases, with 16 bases sitting between them. There are 16 residues in the CDR3. The germline CDR1 and CDR2 sequences are SEHNR and FQNEAQ (reference sequence). The data were obtained in a study of blood T cell repertoires in COVID-19. Study context: Researchers got acute and convalescent COVID-19 samples from the United States, Italy and Spain. Sources were T cells, B-cell-depleted T cells, or PBMCs; the material itself was cDNA or gDNA.

In the authors' workflow: Amplification from reference gene primers served as the basis for estimated nucleated cell counts. Profiling relied on immunoSEQ multiplex PCR, and the TCRdb table lists in-frame clones only, not all of them. V, J and clone size were drawn from that table, and D and trimming were deduced from the DNA. The sample consists of about 150,000 clones, 80% to 90% of them appearing once. The sequence was collected from a woman between 65 and 79 years old with acute or convalescent COVID-19. Sequenced: peripheral blood. The chain recombines TRBV7-9 with TRBJ2-1; the D gene is possibly TRBD2 (5 bases). CDR3 region: CASSRLPSGTYNEQFF. For the CDR3, the DNA is TGTGCCAGCAGCCGATTACCCAGCGGAACCTACAATGAGCAGTTCTTC. Complete variable domain (other parts from reference TRBV7-9 and TRBJ2-1): DTGVSQNPRHKITKRGQNVTFRCDPISEHNRLYWYRQTLGQGPEFLTYFQNEAQLEKSRLLSDRFSAERPKGSFSTLEIQRTEQGDSAMYLCASSRLPSGTYNEQFFGPGTRLTVL.